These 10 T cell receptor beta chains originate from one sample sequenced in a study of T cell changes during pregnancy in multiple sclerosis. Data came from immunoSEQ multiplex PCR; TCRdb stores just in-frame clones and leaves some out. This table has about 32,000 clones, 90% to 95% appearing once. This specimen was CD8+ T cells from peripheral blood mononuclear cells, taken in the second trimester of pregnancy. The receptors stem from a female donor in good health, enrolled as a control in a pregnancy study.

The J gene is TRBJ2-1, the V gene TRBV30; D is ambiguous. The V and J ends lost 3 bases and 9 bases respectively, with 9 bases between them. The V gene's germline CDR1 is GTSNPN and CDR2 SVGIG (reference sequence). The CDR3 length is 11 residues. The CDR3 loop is CAWRTSIEQFF. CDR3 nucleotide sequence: TGTGCCTGGAGGACATCAATTGAGCAGTTCTTC.

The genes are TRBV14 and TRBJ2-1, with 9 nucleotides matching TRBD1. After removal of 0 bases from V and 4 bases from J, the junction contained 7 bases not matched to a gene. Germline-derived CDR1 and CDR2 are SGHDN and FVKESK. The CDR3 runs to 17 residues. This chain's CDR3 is CASSQEIGQGLYNEQFF. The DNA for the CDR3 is TGTGCCAGCAGCCAAGAAATAGGACAGGGGTTGTACAATGAGCAGTTCTTC.

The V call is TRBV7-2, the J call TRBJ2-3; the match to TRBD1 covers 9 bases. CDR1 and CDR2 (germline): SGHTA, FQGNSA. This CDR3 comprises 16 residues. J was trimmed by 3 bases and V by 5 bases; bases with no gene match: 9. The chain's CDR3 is CASSVGTGLSTDTQYF. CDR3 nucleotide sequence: TGTGCCAGCAGCGTCGGGACAGGGCTTTCGACAGATACGCAGTATTTT.

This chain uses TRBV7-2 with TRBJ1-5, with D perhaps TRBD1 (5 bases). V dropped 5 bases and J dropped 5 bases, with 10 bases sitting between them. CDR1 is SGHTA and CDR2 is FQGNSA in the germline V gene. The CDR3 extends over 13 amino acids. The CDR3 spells CASSLDTYQPQHF. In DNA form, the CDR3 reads TGTGCCAGCAGCCTGGACACTTATCAGCCCCAGCATTTT.

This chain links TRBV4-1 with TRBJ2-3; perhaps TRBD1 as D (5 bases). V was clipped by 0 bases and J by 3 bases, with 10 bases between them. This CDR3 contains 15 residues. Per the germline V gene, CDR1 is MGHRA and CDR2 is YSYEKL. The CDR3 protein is CASSQEGVRTDTQYF. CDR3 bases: TGCGCCAGCAGCCAAGAAGGGGTACGAACAGATACGCAGTATTTT.

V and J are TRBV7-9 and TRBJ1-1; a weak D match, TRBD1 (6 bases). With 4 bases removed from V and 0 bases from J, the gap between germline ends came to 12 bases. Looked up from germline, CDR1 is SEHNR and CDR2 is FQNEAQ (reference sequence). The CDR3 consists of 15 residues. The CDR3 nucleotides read TGTGCCAGCAGCTGGAAAGCAGGGGTGAACACTGAAGCTTTCTTT. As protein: CASSWKAGVNTEAFF.

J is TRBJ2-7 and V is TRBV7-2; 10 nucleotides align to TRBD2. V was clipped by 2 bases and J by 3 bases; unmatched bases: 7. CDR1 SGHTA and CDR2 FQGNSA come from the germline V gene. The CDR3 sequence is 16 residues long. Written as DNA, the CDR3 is TGTGCCAGCAGCTTAACCAAACTAGCGGGACTCTACGAGCAGTACTTC. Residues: CASSLTKLAGLYEQYF.

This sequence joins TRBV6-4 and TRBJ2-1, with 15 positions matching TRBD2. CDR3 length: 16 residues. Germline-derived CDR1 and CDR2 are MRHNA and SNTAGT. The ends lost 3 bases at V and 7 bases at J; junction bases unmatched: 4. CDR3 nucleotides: TGTGCCAGCAGTGAAGGACTAGCGGGGGGGCGAAATGAGCAGTTCTTC. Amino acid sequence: CASSEGLAGGRNEQFF.

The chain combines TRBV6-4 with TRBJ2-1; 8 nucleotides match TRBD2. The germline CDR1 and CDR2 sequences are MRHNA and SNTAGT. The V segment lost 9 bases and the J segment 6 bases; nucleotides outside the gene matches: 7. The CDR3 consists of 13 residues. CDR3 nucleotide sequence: TGTGCCAGTGGCGGGGGGAACGGCAATGAGCAGTTCTTC. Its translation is CASGGGNGNEQFF.

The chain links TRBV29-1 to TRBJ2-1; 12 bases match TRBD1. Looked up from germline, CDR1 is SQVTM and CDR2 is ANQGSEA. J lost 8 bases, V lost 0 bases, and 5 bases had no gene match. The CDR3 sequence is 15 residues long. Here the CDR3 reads CSVEEGQGAFDEQFF. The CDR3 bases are TGCAGCGTTGAAGAGGGACAGGGGGCTTTCGATGAGCAGTTCTTC.